This entry describes one T cell receptor beta chain. Its antigen is still unknown. The data stem from a study of cytomegalovirus exposure and HLA in healthy donors. Study summary: Prior work identified about 120 million unique TCR beta sequences in 150 million to 200 million T cells. General study results and limits: Later on, an analysis found that several of the most significant clusters appeared to be linked to common viral pathogens, which included parvovirus B19. Most TCR sequences were seen very rarely across donors, but some public TCRs occurred in many.

PCR primers comprised 60 Vbeta and 13 Jbeta primers. Generated by immunoSEQ multiplex PCR, the TCRdb table keeps only in-frame clones and is missing some. The table records over 100,000 clones, 55% to 75% of them present only once. Germline V lookup: CDR1 GTSNPN, CDR2 SVGIG (reference sequence). The CDR3 covers 15 residues. Healthy donors of bone marrow made up the group. This TCR was sampled from an older woman in good health and CMV-seropositive. This chain links TRBV30 with TRBJ2-5; 11 bases are a match to TRBD1. The end of the DNA is better explained by TRBJ2-7, so the J call may be wrong. Specimen: PBMCs. As DNA, the CDR3 is TGTGCCTGGAGTGTCCTTTGGGACAGGGGGAACGAGCAGTACTTC. It encodes CAWSVLWDRGNEQYF.